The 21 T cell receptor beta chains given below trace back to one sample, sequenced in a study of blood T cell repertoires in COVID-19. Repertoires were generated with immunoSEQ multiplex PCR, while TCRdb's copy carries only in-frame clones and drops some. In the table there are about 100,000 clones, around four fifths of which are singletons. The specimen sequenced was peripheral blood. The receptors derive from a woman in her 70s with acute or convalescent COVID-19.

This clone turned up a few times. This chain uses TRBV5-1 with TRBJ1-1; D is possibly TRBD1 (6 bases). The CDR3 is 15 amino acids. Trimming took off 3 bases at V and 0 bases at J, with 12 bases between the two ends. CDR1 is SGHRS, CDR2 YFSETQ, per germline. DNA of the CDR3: TGCGCCAGCAGCTCGCAGGGGACCCTGAACACTGAAGCTTTCTTT. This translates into CASSSQGTLNTEAFF.

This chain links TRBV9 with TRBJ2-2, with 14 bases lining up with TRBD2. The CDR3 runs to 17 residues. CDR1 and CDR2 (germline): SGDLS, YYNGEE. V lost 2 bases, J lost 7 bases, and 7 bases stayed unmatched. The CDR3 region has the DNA TGTGCCAGCAGCGTGGGACTAGCGGGGGAGAAGGACGGGGAGCTGTTTTTT. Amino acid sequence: CASSVGLAGEKDGELFF. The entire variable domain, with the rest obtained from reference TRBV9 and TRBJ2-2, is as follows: DSGVTQTPKHLITATGQRVTLRCSPRSGDLSVYWYQQSLDQGLQFLIQYYNGEERAKGNILERFSAQQFPDLHSELNLSSLELGDSALYFCASSVGLAGEKDGELFFGEGSRLTVL.

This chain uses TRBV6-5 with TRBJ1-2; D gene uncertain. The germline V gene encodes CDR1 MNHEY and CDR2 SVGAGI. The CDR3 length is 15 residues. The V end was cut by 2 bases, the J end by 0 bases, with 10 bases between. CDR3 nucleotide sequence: TGTGCCAGCAGTTACAGGGAAGCGGCTAACTATGGCTACACCTTC. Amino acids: CASSYREAANYGYTF.

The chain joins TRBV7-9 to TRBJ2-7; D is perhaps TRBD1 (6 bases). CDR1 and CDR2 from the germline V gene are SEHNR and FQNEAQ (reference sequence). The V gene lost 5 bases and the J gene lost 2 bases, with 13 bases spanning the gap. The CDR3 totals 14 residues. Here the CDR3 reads CASSSRDTPYEQYV. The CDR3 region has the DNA TGTGCCAGCAGCAGCAGGGACACCCCCTACGAGCAGTACGTC.

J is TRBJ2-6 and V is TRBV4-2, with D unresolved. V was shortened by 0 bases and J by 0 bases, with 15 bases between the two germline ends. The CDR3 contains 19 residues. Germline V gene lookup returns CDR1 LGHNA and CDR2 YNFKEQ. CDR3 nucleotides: TGTGCCAGCAGCCAAGATAGTCAACGCTCGAGCTCTGGGGCCAACGTCCTGACTTTC. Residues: CASSQDSQRSSSGANVLTF.

The CDR3 DNA sequence: TGTGCCAGTAGTCCCCCCAGTGCGGGTCTTTTTAATTCACCCCTCCACTTT. Amino acid sequence: CASSPPSAGLFNSPLHF. V usage is TRBV19 and J usage is TRBJ1-6; no definite D call. The CDR3 contains 17 residues. With 5 bases removed from V and 6 bases from J, the gap between germline ends came to 20 bases. In germline, CDR1 is LNHDA, CDR2 SQIVND (reference sequence).

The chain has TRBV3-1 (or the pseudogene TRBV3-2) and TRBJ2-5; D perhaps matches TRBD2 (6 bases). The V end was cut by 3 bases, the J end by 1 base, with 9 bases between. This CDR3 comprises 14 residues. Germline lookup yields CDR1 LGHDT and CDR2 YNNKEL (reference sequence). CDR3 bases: TGTGCCAGCAGCCATAGGGGAGGCCAAGAGACCCAGTACTTC. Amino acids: CASSHRGGQETQYF.

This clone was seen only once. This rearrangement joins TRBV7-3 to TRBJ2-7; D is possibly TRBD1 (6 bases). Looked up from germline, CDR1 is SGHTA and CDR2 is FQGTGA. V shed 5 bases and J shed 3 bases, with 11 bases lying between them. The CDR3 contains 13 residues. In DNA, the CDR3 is TGTGCCAGCAGCACTAAACAGGGCTACGAGCAGTACTTC. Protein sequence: CASSTKQGYEQYF.

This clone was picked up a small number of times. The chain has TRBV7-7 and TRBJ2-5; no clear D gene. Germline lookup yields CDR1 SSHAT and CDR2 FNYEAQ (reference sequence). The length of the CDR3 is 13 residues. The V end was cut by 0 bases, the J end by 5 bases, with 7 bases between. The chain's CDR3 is CASSLAPMETQYF. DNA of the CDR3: TGTGCCAGCAGCTTAGCCCCTATGGAGACCCAGTACTTC.

CDR3 residues: CASSQRRQETQYF. The CDR3 DNA follows: TGTGCCAGCAGTCAAAGGAGACAAGAGACCCAGTACTTC. The chain has TRBV28 and TRBJ2-5; no clear D. Per germline, CDR1 MDHEN and CDR2 SYDVKM. The CDR3 consists of 13 residues. V was cut by 5 bases and J by 2 bases, with 9 bases left in between.

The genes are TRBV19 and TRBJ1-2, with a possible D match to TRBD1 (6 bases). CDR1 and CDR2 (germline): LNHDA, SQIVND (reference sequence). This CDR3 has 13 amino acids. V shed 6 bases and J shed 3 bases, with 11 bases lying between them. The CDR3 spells CASRGGGDYGYTF. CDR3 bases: TGTGCCAGTAGAGGGGGGGGCGACTATGGCTACACCTTC.

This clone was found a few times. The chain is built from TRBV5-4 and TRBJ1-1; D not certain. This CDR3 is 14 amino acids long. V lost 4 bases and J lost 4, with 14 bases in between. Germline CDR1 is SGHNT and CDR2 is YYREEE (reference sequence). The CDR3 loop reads CASSQTIGTTEAFF. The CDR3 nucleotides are TGTGCCAGCAGCCAAACTATCGGAACCACTGAAGCTTTCTTT.

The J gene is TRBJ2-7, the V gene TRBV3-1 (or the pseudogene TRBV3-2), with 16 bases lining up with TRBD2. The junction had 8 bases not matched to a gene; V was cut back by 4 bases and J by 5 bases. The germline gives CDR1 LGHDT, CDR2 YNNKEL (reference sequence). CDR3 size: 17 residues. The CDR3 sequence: CASSLTGTSGGADEQYF. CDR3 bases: TGTGCCAGCAGCCTCACGGGGACTAGCGGGGGGGCCGACGAGCAGTACTTC.

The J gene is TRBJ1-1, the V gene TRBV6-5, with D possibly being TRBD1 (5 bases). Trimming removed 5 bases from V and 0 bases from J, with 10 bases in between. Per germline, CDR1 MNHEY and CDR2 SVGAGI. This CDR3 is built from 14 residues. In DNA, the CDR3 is TGTGCCAGCAGTAAACAGGCTCTGAACACTGAAGCTTTCTTT. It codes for CASSKQALNTEAFF.

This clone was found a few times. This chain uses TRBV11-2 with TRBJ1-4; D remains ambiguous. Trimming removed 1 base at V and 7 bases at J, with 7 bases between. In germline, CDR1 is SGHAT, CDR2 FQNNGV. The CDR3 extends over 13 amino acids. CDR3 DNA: TGTGCCAGCAGCTTAGGACCGGGTGAAAAACTGTTTTTT. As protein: CASSLGPGEKLFF.

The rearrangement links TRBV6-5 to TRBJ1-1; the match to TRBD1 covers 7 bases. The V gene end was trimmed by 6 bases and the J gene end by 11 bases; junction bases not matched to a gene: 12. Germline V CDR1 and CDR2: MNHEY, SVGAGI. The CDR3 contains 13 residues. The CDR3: CASSQDRERGAFF. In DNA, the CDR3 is TGTGCCAGCAGCCAAGACAGGGAACGGGGCGCTTTCTTT.

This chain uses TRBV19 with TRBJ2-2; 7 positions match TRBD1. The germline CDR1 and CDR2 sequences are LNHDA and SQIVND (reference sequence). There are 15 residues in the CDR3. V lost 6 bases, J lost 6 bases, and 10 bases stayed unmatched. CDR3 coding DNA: TGTGCCAGTAGCCGGGACAGCCAATGGGCCGGGGAGCTGTTTTTT. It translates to CASSRDSQWAGELFF.

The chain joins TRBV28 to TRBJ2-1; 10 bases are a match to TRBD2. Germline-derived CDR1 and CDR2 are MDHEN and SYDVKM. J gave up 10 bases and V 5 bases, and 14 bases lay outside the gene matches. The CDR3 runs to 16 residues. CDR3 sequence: CASSTGLAATGFEQFF. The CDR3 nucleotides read TGTGCCAGCAGTACAGGACTAGCGGCCACTGGTTTCGAGCAGTTCTTC.

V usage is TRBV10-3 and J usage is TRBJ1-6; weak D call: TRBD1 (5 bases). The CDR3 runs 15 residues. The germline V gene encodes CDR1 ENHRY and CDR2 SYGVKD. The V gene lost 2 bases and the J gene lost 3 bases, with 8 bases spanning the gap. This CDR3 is CAISERGVYNSPLHF. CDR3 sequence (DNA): TGTGCCATCAGTGAGCGGGGGGTCTATAATTCACCCCTCCACTTT.

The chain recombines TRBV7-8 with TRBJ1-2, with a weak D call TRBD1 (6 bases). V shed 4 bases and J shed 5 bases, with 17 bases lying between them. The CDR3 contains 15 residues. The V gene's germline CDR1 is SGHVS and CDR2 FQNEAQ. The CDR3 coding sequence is TGTGCCAGCAGCTCAGGGGCCCGGGGCCCTTATGGCTACACCTTC. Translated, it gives CASSSGARGPYGYTF. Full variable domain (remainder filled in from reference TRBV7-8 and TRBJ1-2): GAGVSQSPRYKVAKRGQDVALRCDPISGHVSLFWYQQALGQGPEFLTYFQNEAQLDKSGLPSDRFFAERPEGSVSTLKIQRTQQEDSAVYLCASSSGARGPYGYTFGSGTRLTVV.

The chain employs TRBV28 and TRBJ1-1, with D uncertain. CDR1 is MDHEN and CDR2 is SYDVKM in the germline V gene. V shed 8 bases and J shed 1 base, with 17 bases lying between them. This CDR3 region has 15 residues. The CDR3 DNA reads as TGTGCCAGCCGGACTAAGACGGGAAAGAACACTGAAGCTTTCTTT. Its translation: CASRTKTGKNTEAFF. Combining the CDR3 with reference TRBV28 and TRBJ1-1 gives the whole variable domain DVKVTQSSRYLVKRTGEKVFLECVQDMDHENMFWYRQDPGLGLRLIYFSYDVKMKEKGDIPEGYSVSREKKERFSLILESASTNQTSMYLCASRTKTGKNTEAFFGQGTRLTVV.